These 26 T cell receptor beta chains share one sample of origin, sequenced in a study of T cells in Graves' hyperthyroidism and ophthalmopathy. Authors of the study amplified TCR beta CDR3 regions from RNA transcripts. The HTBI primer set drove a first-round RT-PCR of the TCR CDR3. A single record per CDR3 protein comes from TCRdb applying MiXCR to the multiplex PCR reads. The sample has around 620,000 distinct CDR3 sequences; 15% to 20% are singletons. Sequenced material: blood. Every receptor here comes from a woman in her twenties or thirties with Graves' hyperthyroidism.

This clonotype was picked up many times. The rearrangement uses TRBV12-3 or TRBV12-4 and TRBJ2-1; D uncertain. The length of the CDR3 is 12 residues. Trimming left V 6 bases short and J 8 bases short, with 11 bases between. The chain's CDR3 is CASSRAPHEQFF. The CDR3 DNA sequence: TGTGCCAGCAGCCGGGCCCCACATGAGCAGTTCTTC.

This chain uses TRBV5-1 with TRBJ2-2; TRBD2 matches at 11 bases. Looked up from germline, CDR1 is SGHRS and CDR2 is YFSETQ. The CDR3 is made up of 16 amino acids. V shed 4 bases, J shed 2 bases, and the junction held 4 bases outside the gene matches. In DNA, the CDR3 is TGCGCCAGCAGCCAACTAGCGGGAGCCAACACCGGGGAGCTGTTTTTT. Amino acid sequence: CASSQLAGANTGELFF.

This clonotype was seen ten or more times. The chain couples TRBV7-9 to TRBJ2-3, with 9 bases aligning to TRBD2. The germline V gene encodes CDR1 SEHNR and CDR2 FQNEAQ (reference sequence). The junction had 6 bases not matched to a gene; V was cut back by 4 bases and J by 4 bases. This CDR3 region has 15 residues. CDR3 amino acids: CASSSGIAGADTQYF. The CDR3 coding sequence is TGTGCCAGCAGCTCGGGGATAGCGGGAGCAGATACGCAGTATTTT. The entire variable domain, with the rest obtained from reference TRBV7-9 and TRBJ2-3, is as follows: DTGVSQNPRHKITKRGQNVTFRCDPISEHNRLYWYRQTLGQGPEFLTYFQNEAQLEKSRLLSDRFSAERPKGSFSTLEIQRTEQGDSAMYLCASSSGIAGADTQYFGPGTRLTVL.

This clonotype was counted between two and nine times. V usage is TRBV4-1 and J usage is TRBJ2-7, with TRBD1 identical over 8 bases. The ends lost 4 bases at V and 6 bases at J; junction bases unmatched: 8. Germline lookup yields CDR1 MGHRA and CDR2 YSYEKL. The CDR3 extends over 14 amino acids. CDR3 nucleotides: TGCGCCAGCAGCCCGTCGGGACAGGCCGGCGAGCAGTACTTC. This encodes CASSPSGQAGEQYF.

This clonotype was seen repeatedly, ten times or more. The genes are TRBV11-2 and TRBJ2-7; D uncertain. Trimming stripped 5 bases from V and 2 bases from J, with 16 bases between. From germline, CDR1 is SGHAT and CDR2 FQNNGV. This CDR3 comprises 15 residues. The CDR3 reads CASSPRIAVTYEQYF. The DNA for the CDR3 is TGTGCCAGCAGCCCCCGTATCGCGGTCACCTACGAGCAGTACTTC.

The table lists this clonotype with a few counts. This sequence joins TRBV7-3 and TRBJ2-2; D could derive from TRBD1 or TRBD2 (5 bases each). The CDR3 spans 16 residues. The germline gives CDR1 SGHTA, CDR2 FQGTGA. The V and J ends lost 1 base and 4 bases respectively, with 13 bases between them. The CDR3 loop is CASSLIGAAGTGELFF. CDR3 in DNA: TGTGCCAGCAGCTTAATCGGGGCTGCGGGCACCGGGGAGCTGTTTTTT.

The chain combines TRBV19 with TRBJ2-3; D is possibly TRBD1 (6 bases). Trimming stripped 10 bases from V and 0 bases from J, with 17 bases between. Per germline, CDR1 LNHDA and CDR2 SQIVND (reference sequence). CDR3 length: 15 residues. The CDR3 DNA sequence: TGTGCCACCGCGGCGACAGGACCTAGCACAGATACGCAGTATTTT. This codes for CATAATGPSTDTQYF. Looking up the rest from reference TRBV19 and TRBJ2-3 gives the full variable domain: DGGITQSPKYLFRKEGQNVTLSCEQNLNHDAMYWYRQDPGQGLRLIYYSQIVNDFQKGDIAEGYSVSREKKESFPLTVTSAQKNPTAFYLCATAATGPSTDTQYFGPGTRLTVL.

This clonotype was recorded at least ten times. The V and J genes are TRBV5-1 and TRBJ2-7; D may be TRBD1 (6 bases). Germline CDR1 and CDR2: SGHRS and YFSETQ. V lost 1 base and J lost 0, with 11 bases in between. The CDR3 consists of 15 residues. The CDR3 here is CASSLFQGSSYEQYF. CDR3 in DNA: TGCGCCAGCAGCTTGTTCCAGGGGAGCTCCTACGAGCAGTACTTC.

This clonotype was detected only a few times. This chain uses TRBV6-1 with TRBJ1-6; D possibly corresponds to TRBD1 (5 bases). Germline CDR1 and CDR2: MNHNS and SASEGT. The CDR3 extends over 16 amino acids. Trimming took off 5 bases at V and 1 base at J, with 12 bases between the two ends. The CDR3 loop reads CASSIEGISYNSPLHF. CDR3 DNA: TGTGCCAGCAGTATCGAGGGGATTTCCTATAATTCACCCCTCCACTTT.

Only a few counts were recorded for this clonotype. The chain couples TRBV19 to TRBJ1-5; no clear D. V dropped 3 bases and J dropped 2 bases, with 11 bases sitting between them. CDR3 length equals 15 residues. Germline V gene data show CDR1 as LNHDA and CDR2 as SQIVND (reference sequence). The CDR3 nucleotides read TGTGCCAGTAGTATTTACTCGTCGGGCAATCAGCCCCAGCATTTT. It encodes CASSIYSSGNQPQHF.

V usage is TRBV28 and J usage is TRBJ2-3; D possibly corresponds to TRBD1 (6 bases). Looked up from germline, CDR1 is MDHEN and CDR2 is SYDVKM. CDR3 length: 16 residues. The V and J ends lost 6 bases and 6 bases respectively, with 22 bases between them. The CDR3 DNA reads as TGTGCCAGCAGCTCAACAGGGAGAGGTCCCTTGGATACGCAGTATTTT. Protein sequence: CASSSTGRGPLDTQYF.

This clonotype showed up many times. The chain joins TRBV28 to TRBJ2-1; 8 bases align to TRBD2. Germline CDR1 MDHEN, CDR2 SYDVKM. Losses at the gene ends were 7 bases for V and 7 bases for J; bases not matched to a gene: 3. The CDR3 runs 12 residues. The CDR3: CASTRGGNEQFF. The DNA for the CDR3 is TGTGCCAGCACCCGGGGGGGGAATGAGCAGTTCTTC. Together with reference TRBV28 and TRBJ2-1, the CDR3 gives the full variable domain: DVKVTQSSRYLVKRTGEKVFLECVQDMDHENMFWYRQDPGLGLRLIYFSYDVKMKEKGDIPEGYSVSREKKERFSLILESASTNQTSMYLCASTRGGNEQFFGPGTRLTVL.

The V call is TRBV5-1, the J call TRBJ1-2, with TRBD1 identical over 8 bases. Germline CDR1 and CDR2: SGHRS and YFSETQ. Trimming removed 4 bases from V and 7 bases from J; junction bases left unmatched: 12. The CDR3 runs to 15 residues. For the CDR3, the DNA is TGCGCCAGCAGCGAGTGGGACAGGATAAGTAGTGGCTACACCTTC. It specifies CASSEWDRISSGYTF.

This clonotype was seen at least ten times. The chain carries TRBV7-8 and TRBJ2-1; D is unresolved. CDR3 length: 15 residues. V was shortened by 3 bases and J by 1 base, with 10 bases between the two germline ends. Germline V gene data show CDR1 as SGHVS and CDR2 as FQNEAQ. The CDR3 sequence is CASSLRWRSYNEQFF. The CDR3 DNA follows: TGTGCCAGCAGCTTGAGGTGGCGGTCCTACAATGAGCAGTTCTTC.

This clonotype has ten or more counts. CDR3 in amino acids: CASSLRTGTPYNEQFF. CDR3 nucleotides: TGTGCCAGCAGCTTGAGGACGGGCACGCCCTACAATGAGCAGTTCTTC. The chain combines TRBV5-6 with TRBJ2-1; D is unresolved. V shed 1 base and J shed 2 bases, with 13 bases lying between them. Looked up from germline, CDR1 is SGHDT and CDR2 is YYEEEE. There are 16 residues in the CDR3.

The chain recombines TRBV3-1 with TRBJ2-5; 11 bases agree with TRBD1. This CDR3 is built from 15 residues. The germline CDR1 and CDR2 sequences are LGHDT and YNNKEL (reference sequence). V lost 6 bases and J lost 5; bases outside the gene matches: 8. CDR3 sequence reads: CASRGNWDRGETQYF. Here the CDR3 DNA reads TGTGCCAGCAGGGGGAACTGGGACAGGGGGGAGACCCAGTACTTC.

The chain uses TRBV9 and TRBJ2-3; D could derive from TRBD1 or TRBD2 (5 bases each). Trimming removed 0 bases at V and 3 bases at J, with 8 bases between. Germline V gene data show CDR1 as SGDLS and CDR2 as YYNGEE. The CDR3 length is 14 residues. The CDR3 here is CASSVGDPTDTQYF. The CDR3 DNA sequence: TGTGCCAGCAGCGTAGGGGACCCAACAGATACGCAGTATTTT. The full variable domain, with the rest looked up from reference TRBV9 and TRBJ2-3, is DSGVTQTPKHLITATGQRVTLRCSPRSGDLSVYWYQQSLDQGLQFLIQYYNGEERAKGNILERFSAQQFPDLHSELNLSSLELGDSALYFCASSVGDPTDTQYFGPGTRLTVL.

This clonotype was detected only a few times. Being one base from a much bigger clone, this may be a read error. The CDR3 DNA sequence: TGTGCCTGCAGTTGGGACGGACTGAACACTGAAGCTTTCTTT. This sequence encodes CACSWDGLNTEAFF. The gene calls are TRBV27 and TRBJ1-1; maybe TRBD1 (5 bases). The V gene's germline CDR1 is MNHEY and CDR2 SMNVEV (reference sequence). The CDR3 spans 14 residues.

The chain has TRBV28 and TRBJ2-3; the D gene could be TRBD1 or TRBD2 (7 bases each). Germline CDR1 reads MDHEN; CDR2 reads SYDVKM. The CDR3 is 15 residues long. V lost 6 bases to trimming and J lost 6 bases, with 19 bases between them. CDR3 amino acids: CASSAQGGFTDTQYF. The CDR3 DNA sequence: TGTGCCAGCAGCGCCCAGGGGGGGTTTACGGATACGCAGTATTTT.

This clonotype came up a few times. For the CDR3, the DNA is TGTGCCAGCAGGAGCAGGGGGTTTGATGAAAAACTGTTTTTT. This gives the protein CASRSRGFDEKLFF. The chain uses TRBV6-2 or TRBV6-3 and TRBJ1-4; the match to TRBD1 covers 7 bases. CDR1 is MNHEY, CDR2 SVGEGT, per germline. The J segment lost 6 bases and the V segment lost 6 bases, leaving 7 bases of the junction unmatched. The CDR3 consists of 14 residues.

This clonotype was seen a few times. V and J are TRBV6-1 and TRBJ2-3; D ambiguous. Germline assignment: CDR1 MNHNS and CDR2 SASEGT. This CDR3 spans 17 amino acids. Trimming shortened V by 5 bases and J by 1 base, and 19 bases separated the two germline ends. CDR3 region: CASSFRGRPFGTDTQYF. The CDR3 nucleotides read TGTGCCAGCAGTTTTAGAGGCAGGCCCTTTGGCACAGATACGCAGTATTTT.

The sample holds many counts of this clonotype. V is TRBV27 and J is TRBJ2-5; D ambiguous. Germline loops: CDR1 MNHEY, CDR2 SMNVEV (reference sequence). The CDR3 length is 13 residues. With 5 bases removed from V and 0 bases from J, the gap between germline ends came to 7 bases. The chain's CDR3 is CASSIWYQETQYF. CDR3 coding DNA: TGTGCCAGCAGTATCTGGTACCAAGAGACCCAGTACTTC.

This clonotype was picked up many times. J is TRBJ1-2 and V is TRBV11-2; no reliable D call. The CDR3 runs to 18 residues. The germline gives CDR1 SGHAT, CDR2 FQNNGV. Trimming removed 1 base at V and 2 bases at J, with 20 bases between. The CDR3 protein is CASSLGPSGEQANYGYTF. The CDR3, as DNA: TGTGCCAGCAGCTTAGGACCCTCGGGCGAGCAGGCGAACTATGGCTACACCTTC.

This clonotype has at least ten counts. CDR3 amino acids: CSARVTQTTADEQYF. The CDR3 bases are TGCAGTGCTAGAGTCACACAGACTACCGCCGACGAGCAGTACTTC. V usage is TRBV20-1 and J usage is TRBJ2-7; D may be TRBD2 (5 bases). Deletions cut 1 base from V and 5 bases from J, with 18 bases between. Germline-derived CDR1 and CDR2 are DFQATT and SNEGSKA (reference sequence). The CDR3 spans 15 residues.

V is TRBV6-2 or TRBV6-3 and J is TRBJ2-1; D unresolved. The CDR3 sequence is 14 residues long. Looked up from germline, CDR1 is MNHEY and CDR2 is SVGEGT. The ends were cut back, 6 bases at V and 3 bases at J, with 12 bases in the middle. DNA for the CDR3: TGTGCCAGCAGGTCCCCTGGGCTCTACAATGAGCAGTTCTTC. It yields the protein CASRSPGLYNEQFF.

The V gene is TRBV3-1, the J gene TRBJ2-5, with no clear D. Germline CDR1 is LGHDT and CDR2 is YNNKEL (reference sequence). V was trimmed by 4 bases and J by 14 bases, leaving 20 bases between them. This CDR3 is 13 amino acids long. The CDR3 region is CASSLPRGRNSYF. The CDR3 nucleotides read TGTGCCAGCAGCCTCCCCCGCGGTCGGAATTCTTACTTC.